What follows are 21 T cell receptor beta chains derived from one specimen sequenced in a study of blood T cell repertoires in COVID-19. The repertoire was sequenced with immunoSEQ multiplex PCR; TCRdb's copy has only in-frame clones and lacks some. This sample has roughly 140,000 clones; 84% occur once, and the top ten carry over 5%. The sequencing input was peripheral blood. These receptors were collected from a human donor in a cohort sampled during active COVID-19.

This clone came up once. CDR3 nucleotides: TGTGCCAGCAGGGTTCGGTGGGCCCAAGAGACCCAGTACTTC. It codes for CASRVRWAQETQYF. The rearrangement uses TRBV2 and TRBJ2-5; D remains ambiguous. Per germline, CDR1 SNHLY and CDR2 FYNNEI. V lost 6 bases and J lost 1, with 12 bases in between. The CDR3 totals 14 residues.

The V call is TRBV4-3, the J call TRBJ1-4, with TRBD1 matching over 9 bases. Germline V gene lookup returns CDR1 LGHNA and CDR2 YSLEER. Trimming at V came to 2 bases and at J to 6 bases, leaving 7 bases not matched to a gene. The CDR3 length is 16 residues. Here the CDR3 reads CASSQSRGQGYEKLFF. CDR3 coding DNA: TGCGCCAGCAGCCAAAGCCGGGGACAGGGTTATGAAAAACTGTTTTTT.

This chain links TRBV7-9 with TRBJ1-4; 10 bases are shared with TRBD1. J was trimmed by 5 bases and V by 5 bases; bases with no gene match: 5. Looked up from germline, CDR1 is SEHNR and CDR2 is FQNEAQ (reference sequence). The CDR3 runs 15 residues. The CDR3 nucleotides are TGTGCCAGCAGCAGACAGGGGGCGGGAAATGAAAAACTGTTTTTT. Translated, it gives CASSRQGAGNEKLFF. The entire variable domain, with the rest obtained from reference TRBV7-9 and TRBJ1-4, is as follows: DTGVSQNPRHKITKRGQNVTFRCDPISEHNRLYWYRQTLGQGPEFLTYFQNEAQLEKSRLLSDRFSAERPKGSFSTLEIQRTEQGDSAMYLCASSRQGAGNEKLFFGSGTQLSVL.

This sequence joins TRBV5-1 and TRBJ1-2; D is perhaps TRBD1 (6 bases). V lost 5 bases to trimming and J lost 2 bases, with 10 bases between them. In germline, CDR1 is SGHRS, CDR2 YFSETQ. The CDR3 is 13 amino acids. The CDR3, as DNA: TGCGCCAGCAGTCCGCAGGGGAACTATGGCTACACCTTC. This gives the protein CASSPQGNYGYTF.

The CDR3 region is CASDPSEPGTEAFF. The CDR3 DNA sequence: TGCGCCAGCGACCCTAGTGAACCTGGCACTGAAGCTTTCTTT. J is TRBJ1-1 and V is TRBV4-1, with D unresolved. The germline V gene has CDR1 MGHRA and CDR2 YSYEKL. V gave up 8 bases and J gave up 4 bases, with 17 bases separating them. The CDR3 totals 14 residues.

V is TRBV11-2 and J is TRBJ1-1; 7 nucleotides match TRBD1. The CDR3 has 15 amino acids. Germline CDR1 SGHAT, CDR2 FQNNGV. J gave up 7 bases and V 1 base, and 9 bases lay outside the gene matches. CDR3 coding DNA: TGTGCCAGCAGCTTAGCGACGGGACAGACGGGTGAAGCTTTCTTT. This encodes CASSLATGQTGEAFF.

Concerning this clone: Different DNA sequences within this sample yield the same CDR3. The chain has TRBV5-1 and TRBJ1-1, with TRBD1 as a possible D gene (5 bases). Per germline, CDR1 SGHRS and CDR2 YFSETQ. The CDR3 has 14 amino acids. V shed 0 bases and J shed 4 bases, with 10 bases lying between them. The CDR3 reads CASSLGQGGTEAFF. CDR3 nucleotide sequence: TGCGCCAGCAGCTTGGGGCAGGGTGGCACTGAAGCTTTCTTT.

The chain has TRBV5-4 and TRBJ2-5; 8 nucleotides line up with TRBD1. The V and J ends lost 5 bases and 4 bases, in that order; junction bases with no gene match: 4. The CDR3 has 13 residues. Per the germline V gene, CDR1 is SGHNT and CDR2 is YYREEE (reference sequence). CDR3 region: CASRDRGGETQYF. The CDR3 bases are TGTGCCAGCAGAGACAGGGGAGGAGAGACCCAGTACTTC.

The chain employs TRBV5-5 and TRBJ1-2; no firm D call. The CDR3 consists of 14 residues. Germline CDR1 is SGHKS and CDR2 is YYEKEE (reference sequence). Trimming shortened V by 0 bases and J by 4 bases, and 10 bases separated the two germline ends. The CDR3 region is CASSLDGVSYGYTF. As DNA, the CDR3 is TGTGCCAGCAGCTTGGACGGTGTGAGCTATGGCTACACCTTC.

The chain employs TRBV6-5 and TRBJ2-7; tentative D call: TRBD1 (6 bases). V shed 6 bases and J shed 4 bases, with 16 bases lying between them. In germline, CDR1 is MNHEY, CDR2 SVGAGI. This CDR3 is 14 amino acids long. The CDR3 sequence is CASSPRDTLYEQYF. CDR3 coding DNA: TGTGCCAGCAGCCCCCGGGACACGTTATACGAGCAGTACTTC.

The chain employs TRBV19 and TRBJ1-5; unclear D gene. Trimming took 4 bases from V and 5 from J, leaving 12 bases between them. Germline loops: CDR1 LNHDA, CDR2 SQIVND (reference sequence). This CDR3 is 14 amino acids long. The CDR3 here is CASSTRVVDQPQHF. The CDR3 region has the DNA TGTGCCAGTAGTACCCGGGTCGTAGATCAGCCCCAGCATTTT.

V and J are TRBV6-5 and TRBJ1-6; weak D call: TRBD1 (5 bases). CDR3 length: 16 amino acids. CDR1 and CDR2 from the germline V gene are MNHEY and SVGAGI. The germline V and J ends were trimmed by 4 bases and 6 bases, with 16 bases remaining between them. DNA for the CDR3: TGTGCCAGCAGTTCAAAAGACAGAGCCTCTAATTCACCCCTCCACTTT. Encoded protein: CASSSKDRASNSPLHF.

The chain has TRBV5-8 and TRBJ2-6; D might be TRBD1 (6 bases). The CDR3 contains 18 residues. In germline, CDR1 is SGHTS, CDR2 YDEGEE. V shed 4 bases and J shed 0 bases, with 17 bases lying between them. The CDR3 nucleotides are TGTGCCAGCAGCCAGCCGCAGGGGACCAACTCTGGGGCCAACGTCCTGACTTTC. Translated: CASSQPQGTNSGANVLTF.

The chain is built from TRBV7-9 and TRBJ1-1, with D possibly TRBD1 on 5 matching bases. V lost 5 bases, J lost 0 bases, and 19 bases lay in between. CDR1 is SEHNR and CDR2 is FQNEAQ in the germline V gene (reference sequence). The CDR3 contains 17 residues. CDR3 loop: CASSLTPPGVMNTEAFF. CDR3 sequence (DNA): TGTGCCAGCAGCCTTACTCCACCGGGGGTGATGAACACTGAAGCTTTCTTT.

The chain is built from TRBV5-8 and TRBJ1-6; D is unclear. Germline-derived CDR1 and CDR2 are SGHTS and YDEGEE. Trimming removed 0 bases from V and 6 bases from J, with 7 bases in between. The CDR3 is 14 residues long. CDR3 coding DNA: TGTGCCAGCAGCTTGGCCCGGTCTAATTCACCCCTCCACTTT. This translates into CASSLARSNSPLHF.

The rearrangement joins TRBV5-6 to TRBJ2-5, with D unresolved. Germline lookup yields CDR1 SGHDT and CDR2 YYEEEE. With 0 bases removed from V and 6 bases from J, the gap between germline ends came to 6 bases. The CDR3 is 12 amino acids. The CDR3 DNA reads as TGTGCCAGCAGCTTGGTGTCTCAGACCCAGTACTTC. Its translation: CASSLVSQTQYF.

The chain links TRBV28 to TRBJ2-5; TRBD2 might be the D (6 bases). The CDR3 totals 14 residues. Per germline, CDR1 MDHEN and CDR2 SYDVKM. V was cut by 2 bases and J by 1 base, with 8 bases left in between. For the CDR3, the DNA is TGTGCCAGCAGTTTAGCGGGGATCCAAGAGACCCAGTACTTC. It specifies CASSLAGIQETQYF.

This chain uses TRBV5-5 with TRBJ1-5; D gene unclear. Between the trimmed V and J ends, which lost 7 bases and 5 bases, there was a span of 16 bases. The CDR3 is made up of 14 amino acids. Germline V lookup: CDR1 SGHKS, CDR2 YYEKEE (reference sequence). The CDR3 region has the DNA TGTGCCAGCCGCCGCACCACAATTGATCAGCCCCAGCATTTT. Translation gives CASRRTTIDQPQHF.

The genes are TRBV6-2 or TRBV6-3 and TRBJ2-5; 8 bases are shared with TRBD2. Trimming took 4 bases from V and 5 from J; bases not matched to a gene: 6. This CDR3 is built from 14 residues. The germline V gene has CDR1 MNHEY and CDR2 SVGEGT. Here the CDR3 DNA reads TGTGCCAGCAGTTCCAGCGGGGGATGGGAGACCCAGTACTTC. It codes for CASSSSGGWETQYF.

V gene TRBV6-2 or TRBV6-3 combines with J gene TRBJ2-4; perhaps TRBD1 as D (6 bases). This CDR3 has 16 amino acids. V was trimmed by 4 bases and J by 0 bases, leaving 13 bases between them. Germline loops: CDR1 MNHEY, CDR2 SVGEGT. The CDR3 DNA sequence: TGTGCCAGCAGTTCAACAGGGTCGGAAGCCAAAAACATTCAGTACTTC. This gives the protein CASSSTGSEAKNIQYF.

This clone was counted once. The chain links TRBV19 to TRBJ2-7; D possibly corresponds to TRBD2 (6 bases). Trimming pared 9 bases from V and 2 bases from J, leaving 8 bases between. Looked up from germline, CDR1 is LNHDA and CDR2 is SQIVND (reference sequence). The length of the CDR3 is 11 residues. CDR3 in amino acids: CASRGTYEQYF. CDR3 in DNA: TGTGCCAGCCGGGGGACCTACGAGCAGTACTTC. Using reference TRBV19 and TRBJ2-7 for the parts outside the CDR3, the full variable domain is DGGITQSPKYLFRKEGQNVTLSCEQNLNHDAMYWYRQDPGQGLRLIYYSQIVNDFQKGDIAEGYSVSREKKESFPLTVTSAQKNPTAFYLCASRGTYEQYFGPGTRLTVT.